This T cell receptor beta chain appears in the sequencing data of a study of blood T cell repertoires in COVID-19. Assay: immunoSEQ multiplex PCR; the TCRdb copy retains only in-frame clones and omits some. Found here are more than 300,000 clones, around 83% of them singletons; the top ten hold approximately 5.4%. The CDR3 is 12 amino acids. V dropped 5 bases and J dropped 3 bases, with 6 bases sitting between them. Germline V gives CDR1 SEHNR, CDR2 FQNEAQ (reference sequence). V usage is TRBV7-9 and J usage is TRBJ2-3; D unresolved. The clonotype was recovered from a woman aged 50 to 60 who had recovered from COVID-19. Sequencing used PBMCs or T cells enriched from blood (not recorded which). The CDR3 loop is CASSPKTDTQYF. CDR3 DNA: TGTGCCAGCAGCCCCAAAACAGATACGCAGTATTTT. Full variable domain (missing parts from reference TRBV7-9 and TRBJ2-3): DTGVSQNPRHKITKRGQNVTFRCDPISEHNRLYWYRQTLGQGPEFLTYFQNEAQLEKSRLLSDRFSAERPKGSFSTLEIQRTEQGDSAMYLCASSPKTDTQYFGPGTRLTVL.